This TCR beta chain originates from a study of OX40 agonist ivuxolimab in advanced cancers. Study conclusions and caveats: Circulating CD4+ and CD8+ T cells showed clonal expansion by week 6 at 0.1 to 3.0 mg/kg.

The CDR3 runs to 13 residues. Germline V gene sequence: CDR1 SEHNR, CDR2 FQNEAQ (reference sequence). V lost 2 bases to trimming and J lost 2 bases, with 6 bases between them. Comment on this clone: Its specificity is unknown.

Assay: immunoSEQ multiplex PCR; the TCRdb copy retains only in-frame clones and omits some. The data show 100,000 or so clones, roughly 95% seen once. Sequences were derived from CD4+ or CD8+ T cells sorted from blood, sampled in a trial of the OX40 agonist ivuxolimab. The chain joins TRBV7-9 to TRBJ1-1; TRBD1 might be the D (5 bases). The receptor's source is an adult with an advanced solid tumor such as melanoma, head and neck, liver or kidney cancer. CDR3 DNA: TGTGCCAGCAGCTTAACAGGAAACACTGAAGCTTTCTTT. Its translation: CASSLTGNTEAFF.